This T cell receptor (beta chain) originates from a study of shared clonotypes between healthy human individuals. The CDR3 runs to 15 residues. Per the germline V gene, CDR1 is MNHEY and CDR2 is SVGAGI. V dropped 2 bases and J dropped 0 bases, with 10 bases sitting between them. Assay used: immunoSEQ multiplex PCR; TCRdb lists only in-frame clones, some missing. The sample records about 2.1 million clones, roughly 91% being singletons. Naive CD8 cells, CD45RO-negative and positively selected for CCR7, excluded terminally differentiated effector memory CD45RA+ cells. The receptor comes from a young man in good health. Some clones in this sample may be carry-over from other donors' samples. The rearrangement joins TRBV6-5 to TRBJ2-5; tentatively, D is TRBD1 (6 bases). The specimen was naive CD8+ T cells from PBMCs. Written as DNA, the CDR3 is TGTGCCAGCAGTTACAACAGGGATAACCAAGAGACCCAGTACTTC. Its translation: CASSYNRDNQETQYF.